This T cell receptor (beta chain) was identified in a study of T-cell memory formation after mild COVID-19. About the study: Clustering of TCRs was largely donor specific.

5'RACE, which relied on constant-segment primers, yielded TCR alpha and TCR beta cDNA libraries carrying sample barcodes and UMIs. One entry per CDR3 protein, called by TCRdb with MiXCR from the 5' RACE reads. Here the sample spans about 110,000 distinct CDR3 sequences, approximately 15% being singletons. The table lists this clonotype with a few counts. Its specificity is not known. The length of the CDR3 is 15 residues. V lost 3 bases to trimming and J lost 0 bases, with 9 bases between them. Germline values: CDR1 LNHDA, CDR2 SQIVND (reference sequence). Broader study findings: Clones that shrank (day 15 to 85) were balanced CD4/CD8, whereas later expanders leaned CD4+.

This TCR was recovered from a man in his late teens or twenties who had mild COVID-19 (a few samples of this study predate the infection). Cell type and time point are not known. The sequencing input was PBMCs or a T cell subset sorted from them (not recorded which). V and J are TRBV19 and TRBJ1-3; D is ambiguous. CDR3 residues: CASSMGPRSGNTIYF. The CDR3 region has the DNA TGTGCCAGTAGTATGGGTCCTCGCTCTGGAAACACCATATATTTT.